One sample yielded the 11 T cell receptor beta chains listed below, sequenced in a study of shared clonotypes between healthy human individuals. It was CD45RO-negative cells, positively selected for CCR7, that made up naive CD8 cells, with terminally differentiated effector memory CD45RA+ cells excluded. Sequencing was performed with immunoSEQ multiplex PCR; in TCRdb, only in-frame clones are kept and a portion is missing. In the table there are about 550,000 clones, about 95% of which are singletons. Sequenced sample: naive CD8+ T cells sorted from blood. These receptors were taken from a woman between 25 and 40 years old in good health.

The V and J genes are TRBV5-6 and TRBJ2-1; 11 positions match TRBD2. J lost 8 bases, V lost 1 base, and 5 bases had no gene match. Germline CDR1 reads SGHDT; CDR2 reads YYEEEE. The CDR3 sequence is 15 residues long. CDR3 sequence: CASSLSSGRLDEQFF. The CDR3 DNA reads TGTGCCAGCAGCTTGTCTAGCGGGAGGTTGGATGAGCAGTTCTTC.

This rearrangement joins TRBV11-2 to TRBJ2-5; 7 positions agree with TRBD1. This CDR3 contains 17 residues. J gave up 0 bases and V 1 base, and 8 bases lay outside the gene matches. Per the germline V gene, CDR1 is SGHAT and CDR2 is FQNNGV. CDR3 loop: CASSLARDSPYQETQYF. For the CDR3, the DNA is TGTGCCAGCAGCTTAGCCCGGGACAGCCCGTACCAAGAGACCCAGTACTTC. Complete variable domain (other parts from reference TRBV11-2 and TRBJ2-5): EAGVAQSPRYKIIEKRQSVAFWCNPISGHATLYWYQQILGQGPKLLIQFQNNGVVDDSQLPKDRFSAERLKGVDSTLKIQPAKLEDSAVYLCASSLARDSPYQETQYFGPGTRLLVL.

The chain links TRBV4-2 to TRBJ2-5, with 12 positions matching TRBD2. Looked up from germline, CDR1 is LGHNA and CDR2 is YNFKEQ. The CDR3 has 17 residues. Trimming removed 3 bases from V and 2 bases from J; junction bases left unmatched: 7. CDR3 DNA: TGTGCCAGCAGCCAGTACCCTGGGACTAGCGGGCAAGAGACCCAGTACTTC. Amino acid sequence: CASSQYPGTSGQETQYF.

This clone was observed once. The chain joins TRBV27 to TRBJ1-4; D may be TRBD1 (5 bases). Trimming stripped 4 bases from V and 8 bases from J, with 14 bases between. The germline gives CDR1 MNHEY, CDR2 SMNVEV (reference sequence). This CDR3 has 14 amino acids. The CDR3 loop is CASSYGPGREKLFF. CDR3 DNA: TGTGCCAGCAGTTACGGTCCAGGGAGAGAAAAACTGTTTTTT.

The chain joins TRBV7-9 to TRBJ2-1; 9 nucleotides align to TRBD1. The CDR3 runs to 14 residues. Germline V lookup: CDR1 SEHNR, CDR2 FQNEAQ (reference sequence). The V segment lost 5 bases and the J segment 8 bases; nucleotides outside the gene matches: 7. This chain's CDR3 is CASSPGQGFDEQFF. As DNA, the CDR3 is TGTGCCAGCAGCCCGGGACAGGGATTCGATGAGCAGTTCTTC. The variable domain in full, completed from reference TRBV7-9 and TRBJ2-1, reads DTGVSQNPRHKITKRGQNVTFRCDPISEHNRLYWYRQTLGQGPEFLTYFQNEAQLEKSRLLSDRFSAERPKGSFSTLEIQRTEQGDSAMYLCASSPGQGFDEQFFGPGTRLTVL.

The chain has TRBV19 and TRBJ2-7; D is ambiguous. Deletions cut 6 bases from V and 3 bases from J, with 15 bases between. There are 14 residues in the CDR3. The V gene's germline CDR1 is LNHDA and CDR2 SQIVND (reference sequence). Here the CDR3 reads CASSPVSTYYEQYF. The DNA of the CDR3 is TGTGCCAGTAGCCCGGTGTCAACCTACTACGAGCAGTACTTC.

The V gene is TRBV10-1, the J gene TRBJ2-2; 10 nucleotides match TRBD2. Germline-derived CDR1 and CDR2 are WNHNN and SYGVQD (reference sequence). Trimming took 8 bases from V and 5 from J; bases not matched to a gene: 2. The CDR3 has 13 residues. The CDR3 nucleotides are TGCGCCAGCTCGGGACTAGCGACCGGGGAGCTGTTTTTT. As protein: CASSGLATGELFF.

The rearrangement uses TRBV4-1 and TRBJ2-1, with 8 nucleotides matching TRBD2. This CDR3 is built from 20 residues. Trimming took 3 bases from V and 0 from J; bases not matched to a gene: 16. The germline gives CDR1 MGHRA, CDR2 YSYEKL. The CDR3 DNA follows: TGCGCCAGCAGCCATCTACTAGCGGCGACTACAGACGCCTCCTACAATGAGCAGTTCTTC. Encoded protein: CASSHLLAATTDASYNEQFF.

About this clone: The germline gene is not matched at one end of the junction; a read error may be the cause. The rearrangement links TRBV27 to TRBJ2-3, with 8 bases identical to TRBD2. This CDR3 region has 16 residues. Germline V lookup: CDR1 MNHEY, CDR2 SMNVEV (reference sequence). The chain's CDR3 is CASKPQLAAGTDTQYF. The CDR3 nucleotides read TGTGCCAGCAAGCCCCAACTAGCGGCCGGCACGGATACGCAGTATTTT.

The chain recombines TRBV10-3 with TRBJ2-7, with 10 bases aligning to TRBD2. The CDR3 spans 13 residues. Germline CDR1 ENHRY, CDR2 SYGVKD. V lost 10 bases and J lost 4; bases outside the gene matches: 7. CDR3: CATLAGAGYEQYF. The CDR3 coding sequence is TGTGCCACCCTAGCGGGAGCAGGGTACGAGCAGTACTTC.

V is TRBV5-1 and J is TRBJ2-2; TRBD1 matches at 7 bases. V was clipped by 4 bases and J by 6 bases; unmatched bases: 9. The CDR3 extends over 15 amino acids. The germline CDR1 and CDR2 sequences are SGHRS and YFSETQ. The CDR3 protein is CASSNRDRESGELFF. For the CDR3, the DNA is TGCGCCAGCAGCAACCGGGACAGAGAGTCCGGGGAGCTGTTTTTT.